One T cell receptor (beta chain) is described in this entry. The sample originates from a study of T cell changes during pregnancy in multiple sclerosis. The ends lost 8 bases at V and 6 bases at J; junction bases unmatched: 7. Looked up from germline, CDR1 is MNHNS and CDR2 is SASEGT. CDR3 size: 13 residues. Produced via immunoSEQ multiplex PCR; TCRdb's table is partial and in-frame only. Of some 100,000 clones in the sample, about 94% were seen once. The clonotype comes from a female donor with multiple sclerosis, enrolled in a pregnancy study. The source material was peripheral blood, sampled before pregnancy. The chain combines TRBV6-1 with TRBJ2-3; 8 bases match TRBD2. DNA for the CDR3: TGTGCCAGCTCCAGCGGGAGACCCGATACGCAGTATTTT. As protein: CASSSGRPDTQYF.